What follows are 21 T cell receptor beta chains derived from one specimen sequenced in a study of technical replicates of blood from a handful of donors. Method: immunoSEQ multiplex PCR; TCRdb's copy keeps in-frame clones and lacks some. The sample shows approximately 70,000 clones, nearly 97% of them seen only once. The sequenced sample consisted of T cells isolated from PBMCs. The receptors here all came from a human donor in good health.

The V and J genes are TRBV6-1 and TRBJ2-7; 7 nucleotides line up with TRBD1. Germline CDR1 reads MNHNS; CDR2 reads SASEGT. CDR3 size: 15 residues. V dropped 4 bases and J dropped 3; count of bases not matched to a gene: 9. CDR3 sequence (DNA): TGTGCCAGCAGTGTCGTTCCGGGACAGCACTACGAGCAGTACTTC. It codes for CASSVVPGQHYEQYF.

The chain's CDR3 is CASSVGVVKETQYF. DNA for the CDR3: TGTGCCAGCAGCGTAGGGGTGGTGAAAGAGACCCAGTACTTC. This chain joins TRBV6-1 and TRBJ2-5; weak D call: TRBD1 (5 bases). The germline V and J ends were trimmed by 6 bases and 3 bases, with 14 bases remaining between them. Germline V gene lookup returns CDR1 MNHNS and CDR2 SASEGT. CDR3 length: 14 residues.

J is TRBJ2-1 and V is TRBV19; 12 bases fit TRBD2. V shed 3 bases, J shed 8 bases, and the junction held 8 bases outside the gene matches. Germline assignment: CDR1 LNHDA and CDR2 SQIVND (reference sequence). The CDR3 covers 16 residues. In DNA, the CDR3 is TGTGCCAGTAGTATTGGGCTAGCGGGAGGGGGCGATGAGCAGTTCTTC. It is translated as CASSIGLAGGGDEQFF.

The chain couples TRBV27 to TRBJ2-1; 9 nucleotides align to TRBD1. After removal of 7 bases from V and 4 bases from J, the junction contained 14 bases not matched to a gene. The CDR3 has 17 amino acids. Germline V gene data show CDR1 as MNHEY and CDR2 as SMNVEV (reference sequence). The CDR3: CASIPPPGQGSYNEQFF. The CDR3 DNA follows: TGTGCCAGCATACCACCTCCGGGACAGGGTTCTTACAATGAGCAGTTCTTC.

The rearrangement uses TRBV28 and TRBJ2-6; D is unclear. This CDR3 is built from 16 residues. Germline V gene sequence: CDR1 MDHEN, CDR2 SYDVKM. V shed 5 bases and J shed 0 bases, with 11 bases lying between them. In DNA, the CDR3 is TGTGCCAGCAGTCACCTAACTATCTCTGGGGCCAACGTCCTGACTTTC. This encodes CASSHLTISGANVLTF.

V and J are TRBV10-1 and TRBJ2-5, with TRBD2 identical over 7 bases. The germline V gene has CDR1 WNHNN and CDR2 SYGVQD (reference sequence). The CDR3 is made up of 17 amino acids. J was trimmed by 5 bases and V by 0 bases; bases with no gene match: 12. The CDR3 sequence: CASSESIREGLVETQYF. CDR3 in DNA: TGCGCCAGCAGTGAGTCGATCAGGGAGGGGCTCGTCGAGACCCAGTACTTC.

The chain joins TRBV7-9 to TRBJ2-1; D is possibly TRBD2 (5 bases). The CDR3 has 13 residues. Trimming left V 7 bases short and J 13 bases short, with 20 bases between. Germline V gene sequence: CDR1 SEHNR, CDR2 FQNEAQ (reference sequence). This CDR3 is CASTLPGEPAQFF. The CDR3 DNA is TGTGCCAGCACCCTACCCGGGGAACCTGCTCAGTTCTTC. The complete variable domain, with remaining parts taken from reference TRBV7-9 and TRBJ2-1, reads DTGVSQNPRHKITKRGQNVTFRCDPISEHNRLYWYRQTLGQGPEFLTYFQNEAQLEKSRLLSDRFSAERPKGSFSTLEIQRTEQGDSAMYLCASTLPGEPAQFFGPGTRLTVL.

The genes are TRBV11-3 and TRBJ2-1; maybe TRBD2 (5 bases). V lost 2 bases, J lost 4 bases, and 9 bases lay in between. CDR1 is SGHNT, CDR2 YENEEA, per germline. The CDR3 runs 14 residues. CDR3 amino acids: CASSLPEGYNEQFF. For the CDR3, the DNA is TGTGCCAGCAGCTTACCTGAGGGATACAATGAGCAGTTCTTC.

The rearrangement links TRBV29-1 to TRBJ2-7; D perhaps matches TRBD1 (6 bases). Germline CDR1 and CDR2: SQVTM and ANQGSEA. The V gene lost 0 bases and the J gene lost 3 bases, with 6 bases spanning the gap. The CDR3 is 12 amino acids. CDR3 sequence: CSVEEQGYEQYF. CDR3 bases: TGCAGCGTTGAAGAACAGGGCTACGAGCAGTACTTC.

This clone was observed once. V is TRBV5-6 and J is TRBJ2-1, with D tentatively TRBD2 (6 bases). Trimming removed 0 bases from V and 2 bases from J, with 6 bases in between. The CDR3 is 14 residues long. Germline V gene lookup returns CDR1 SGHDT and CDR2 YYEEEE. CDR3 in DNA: TGTGCCAGCAGCTTGGGGGGGGCCTACAATGAGCAGTTCTTC. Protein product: CASSLGGAYNEQFF.

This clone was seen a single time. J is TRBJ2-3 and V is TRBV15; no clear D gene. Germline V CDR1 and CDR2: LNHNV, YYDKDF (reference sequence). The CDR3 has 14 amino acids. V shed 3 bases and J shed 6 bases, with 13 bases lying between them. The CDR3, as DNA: TGTGCCACCAGCAGCGCACCCAACTTGGATACGCAGTATTTT. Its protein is CATSSAPNLDTQYF.

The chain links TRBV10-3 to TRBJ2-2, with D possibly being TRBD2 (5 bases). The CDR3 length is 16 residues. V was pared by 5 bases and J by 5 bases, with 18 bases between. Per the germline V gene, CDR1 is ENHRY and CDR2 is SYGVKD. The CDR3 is CAISTPLGVGTGELFF. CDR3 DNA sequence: TGTGCCATCAGTACCCCTCTGGGAGTCGGGACCGGGGAGCTGTTTTTT.

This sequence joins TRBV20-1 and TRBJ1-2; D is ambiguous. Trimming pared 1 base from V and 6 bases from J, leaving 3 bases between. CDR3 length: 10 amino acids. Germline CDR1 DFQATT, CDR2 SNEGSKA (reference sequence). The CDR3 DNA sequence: TGCAGTGCTAGAGCCAATGGCTACACCTTC. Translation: CSARANGYTF.

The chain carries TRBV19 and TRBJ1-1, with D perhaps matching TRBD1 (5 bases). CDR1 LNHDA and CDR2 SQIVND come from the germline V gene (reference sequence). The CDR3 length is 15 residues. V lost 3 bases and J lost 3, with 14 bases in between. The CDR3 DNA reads TGTGCCAGTAGTATGCACGGGGGGGTATACACTGAAGCTTTCTTT. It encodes CASSMHGGVYTEAFF.

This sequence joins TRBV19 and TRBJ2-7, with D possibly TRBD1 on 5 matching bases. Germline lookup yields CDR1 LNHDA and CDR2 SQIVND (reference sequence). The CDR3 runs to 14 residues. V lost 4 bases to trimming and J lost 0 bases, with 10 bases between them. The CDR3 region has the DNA TGTGCCAGTAGTAAGGGGTTTAGCTCCTACGAGCAGTACTTC. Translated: CASSKGFSSYEQYF.

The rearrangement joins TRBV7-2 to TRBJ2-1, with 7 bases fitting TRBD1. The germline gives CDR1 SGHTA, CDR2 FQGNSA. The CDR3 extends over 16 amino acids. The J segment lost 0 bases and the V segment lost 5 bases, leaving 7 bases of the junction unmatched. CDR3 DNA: TGTGCCAGCAGCCCTTGGGACAGTCGCTCCTACAATGAGCAGTTCTTC. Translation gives CASSPWDSRSYNEQFF.

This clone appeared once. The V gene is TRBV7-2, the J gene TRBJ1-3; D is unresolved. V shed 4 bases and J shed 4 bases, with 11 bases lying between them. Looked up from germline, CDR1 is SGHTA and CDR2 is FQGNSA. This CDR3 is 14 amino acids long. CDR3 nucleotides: TGTGCCAGCAGCTCCGGAGGCGGGGGAAACACCATATATTTT. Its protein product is CASSSGGGGNTIYF.

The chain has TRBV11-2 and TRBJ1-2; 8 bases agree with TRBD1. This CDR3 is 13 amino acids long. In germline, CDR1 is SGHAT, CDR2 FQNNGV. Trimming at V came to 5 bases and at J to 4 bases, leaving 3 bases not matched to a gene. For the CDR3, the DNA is TGTGCCAGCAGCCCAGGACAGGGCTATGGCTACACCTTC. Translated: CASSPGQGYGYTF.

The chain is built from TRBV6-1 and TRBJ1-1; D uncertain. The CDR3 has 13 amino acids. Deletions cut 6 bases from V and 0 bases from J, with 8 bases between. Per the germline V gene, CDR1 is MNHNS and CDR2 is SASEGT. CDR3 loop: CASSHDMNTEAFF. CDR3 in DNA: TGTGCCAGCAGCCACGACATGAACACTGAAGCTTTCTTT.

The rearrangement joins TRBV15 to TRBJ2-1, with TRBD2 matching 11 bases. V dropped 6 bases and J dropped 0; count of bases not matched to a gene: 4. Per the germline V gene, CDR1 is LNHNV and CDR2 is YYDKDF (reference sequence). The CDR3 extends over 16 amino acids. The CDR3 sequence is CATRRLAGSSYNEQFF. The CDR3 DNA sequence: TGTGCCACCAGGCGACTAGCGGGGAGCTCCTACAATGAGCAGTTCTTC.

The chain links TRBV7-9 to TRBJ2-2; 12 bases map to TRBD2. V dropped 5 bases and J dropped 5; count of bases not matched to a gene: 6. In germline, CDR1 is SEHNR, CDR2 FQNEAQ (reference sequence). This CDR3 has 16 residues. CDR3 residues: CASSLTSGRRTGELFF. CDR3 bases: TGTGCCAGCAGCCTGACTAGCGGGAGAAGGACCGGGGAGCTGTTTTTT.